This T cell receptor (beta chain) originates from a study of blood T cell repertoires in COVID-19. The overall study: Material from acute and convalescent COVID-19 was sourced from the United States, Italy and Spain.

The study assigned cohorts using participant-reported clinical history. The protocol was immunoSEQ multiplex PCR, while the TCRdb copy is restricted to in-frame clones and leaves out a portion. Altogether roughly 320,000 clones are present, more than 90% being singletons, with the ten largest covering 3.9%. The CDR3 is made up of 14 amino acids. The trim removed 4 bases at V and 8 bases at J, leaving 4 bases unmatched. Germline lookup yields CDR1 SGHVS and CDR2 FQNEAQ. The chain recombines TRBV7-8 with TRBJ2-1; 11 nucleotides agree with TRBD1. Material for sequencing was PBMCs or T cells enriched from blood (not recorded which). This receptor was taken from a woman in her 30s who had been exposed to COVID-19. The CDR3 region has the DNA TGTGCCAGCAGCTGGACAGGGGGCGTATATGAGCAGTTCTTC. Translated: CASSWTGGVYEQFF. Based on the CDR3 plus reference TRBV7-8 and TRBJ2-1, the full variable domain is GAGVSQSPRYKVAKRGQDVALRCDPISGHVSLFWYQQALGQGPEFLTYFQNEAQLDKSGLPSDRFFAERPEGSVSTLKIQRTQQEDSAVYLCASSWTGGVYEQFFGPGTRLTVL.